The clone carrying this TCR beta chain was recorded many times. A single record per CDR3 protein comes from TCRdb applying MiXCR to the RT-PCR reads. The table shows about 87,000 distinct CDR3 sequences, with approximately 5% occurring only once. The record originates from a study of patients and donors after allogeneic stem cell transplantation. Looked up from germline, CDR1 is MDHEN and CDR2 is SYDVKM. This CDR3 comprises 15 residues. The germline V and J ends were trimmed by 3 bases and 4 bases, with 10 bases remaining between them. Sequenced input: blood, either unsorted or a sorted T cell fraction (not recorded which). The sequence came from a human donor who was either an allogeneic HSCT recipient or a stem cell or donor lymphocyte infusion donor (not recorded which). It is not recorded whose cells these are; they may come from a transplant donor. V gene TRBV28 combines with J gene TRBJ2-6; D remains unclear. The DNA for the CDR3 is TGTGCCAGCAGTTTCATTGGGTCAGGGGCCAACGTCCTGACTTTC. Encoded protein: CASSFIGSGANVLTF. Combining the CDR3 with reference TRBV28 and TRBJ2-6 gives the whole variable domain DVKVTQSSRYLVKRTGEKVFLECVQDMDHENMFWYRQDPGLGLRLIYFSYDVKMKEKGDIPEGYSVSREKKERFSLILESASTNQTSMYLCASSFIGSGANVLTFGAGSRLTVL.